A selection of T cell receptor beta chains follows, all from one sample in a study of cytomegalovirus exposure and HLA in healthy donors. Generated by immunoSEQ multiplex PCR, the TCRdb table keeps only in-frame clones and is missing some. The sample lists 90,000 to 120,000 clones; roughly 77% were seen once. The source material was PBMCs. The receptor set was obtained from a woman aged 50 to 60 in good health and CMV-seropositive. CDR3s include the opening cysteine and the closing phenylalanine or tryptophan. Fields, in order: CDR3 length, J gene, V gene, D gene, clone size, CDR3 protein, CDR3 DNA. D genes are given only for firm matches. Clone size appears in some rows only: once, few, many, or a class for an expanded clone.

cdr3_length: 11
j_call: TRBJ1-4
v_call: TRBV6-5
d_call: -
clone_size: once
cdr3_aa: CASRSNEKLFF
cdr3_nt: TGTGCCAGCAGATCGAATGAAAAACTGTTTTTT

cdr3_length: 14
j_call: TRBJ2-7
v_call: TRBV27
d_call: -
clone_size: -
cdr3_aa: CASSLSVQGYEQYF
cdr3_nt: TGTGCCAGCAGTTTATCGGTCCAGGGTTACGAGCAGTACTTC

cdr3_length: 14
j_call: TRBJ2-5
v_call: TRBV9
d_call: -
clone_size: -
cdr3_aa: CASSVAPVQETQYF
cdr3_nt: TGTGCCAGCAGCGTAGCCCCAGTACAAGAGACCCAGTACTTC

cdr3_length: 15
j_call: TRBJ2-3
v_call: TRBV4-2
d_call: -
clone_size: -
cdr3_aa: CASSQELYGTDTQYF
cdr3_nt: TGTGCCAGCAGCCAAGAACTATACGGCACAGATACGCAGTATTTT

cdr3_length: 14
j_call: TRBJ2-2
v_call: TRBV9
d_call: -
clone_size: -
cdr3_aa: CASSVDAGTGELFF
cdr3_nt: TGTGCCAGCAGCGTAGACGCGGGGACCGGGGAGCTGTTTTTT

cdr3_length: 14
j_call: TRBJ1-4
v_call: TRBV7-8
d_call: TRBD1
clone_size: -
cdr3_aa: CASSLTGLNEKLFF
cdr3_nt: TGTGCCAGCAGCTTGACAGGGCTTAATGAAAAACTGTTTTTT

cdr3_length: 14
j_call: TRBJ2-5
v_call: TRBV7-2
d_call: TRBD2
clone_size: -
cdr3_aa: CASSLGTRRETQYF
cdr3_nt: TGTGCCAGCAGCTTAGGGACTAGGAGGGAGACCCAGTACTTC

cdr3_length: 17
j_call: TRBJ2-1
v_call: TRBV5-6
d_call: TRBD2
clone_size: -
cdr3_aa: CASSLEWPRGSPDEQFF
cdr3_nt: TGTGCCAGCAGCTTGGAATGGCCGCGCGGGAGCCCCGATGAGCAGTTCTTC

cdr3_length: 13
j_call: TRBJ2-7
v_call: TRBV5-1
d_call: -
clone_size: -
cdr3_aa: CASSLDPSYEQYF
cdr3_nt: TGCGCCAGCAGCTTGGATCCGTCCTACGAGCAGTACTTC

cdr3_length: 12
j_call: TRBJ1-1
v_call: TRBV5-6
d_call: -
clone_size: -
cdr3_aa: CASKPGSTEAFF
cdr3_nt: TGTGCCAGCAAACCAGGTAGCACTGAAGCTTTCTTT

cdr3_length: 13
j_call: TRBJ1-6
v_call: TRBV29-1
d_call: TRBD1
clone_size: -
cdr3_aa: CSAAGTGDSPLHF
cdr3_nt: TGCAGCGCTGCCGGGACAGGGGATTCACCCCTCCACTTT

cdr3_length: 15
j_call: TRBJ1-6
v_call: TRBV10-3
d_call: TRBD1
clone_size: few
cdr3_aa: CAISPRGTANSPLHF
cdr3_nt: TGTGCCATCAGCCCCCGAGGGACAGCCAATTCACCCCTCCACTTT

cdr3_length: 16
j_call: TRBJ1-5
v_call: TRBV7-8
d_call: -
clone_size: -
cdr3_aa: CASSRGVVSGSMPQHF
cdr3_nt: TGTGCCAGCAGCCGGGGAGTTGTCAGTGGGTCAATGCCCCAGCATTTT

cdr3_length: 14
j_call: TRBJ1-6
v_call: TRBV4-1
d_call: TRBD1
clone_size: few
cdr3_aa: CASSVGQSNSPLHF
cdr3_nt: TGCGCCAGCAGCGTGGGACAGTCTAATTCACCCCTCCACTTT

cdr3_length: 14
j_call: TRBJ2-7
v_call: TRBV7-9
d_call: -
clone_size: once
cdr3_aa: CSSSSLETPYEQYF
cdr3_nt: TGTTCCAGCAGCTCCTTAGAAACCCCCTACGAGCAGTACTTC

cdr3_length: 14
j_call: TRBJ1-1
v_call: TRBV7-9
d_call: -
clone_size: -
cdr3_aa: CASSLEGGNTEAFF
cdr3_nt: TGTGCCAGCAGCTTGGAAGGGGGGAACACTGAAGCTTTCTTT

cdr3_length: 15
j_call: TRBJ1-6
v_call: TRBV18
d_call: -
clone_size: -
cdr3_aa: CASSPGRADNSPLHF
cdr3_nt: TGTGCCAGCTCACCAGGCAGGGCAGATAATTCACCCCTCCACTTT

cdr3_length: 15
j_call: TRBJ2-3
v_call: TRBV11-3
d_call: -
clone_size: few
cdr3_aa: CASSLGGSSTDTQYF
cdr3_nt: TGTGCCAGCAGCTTGGGCGGGTCTAGCACAGATACGCAGTATTTT

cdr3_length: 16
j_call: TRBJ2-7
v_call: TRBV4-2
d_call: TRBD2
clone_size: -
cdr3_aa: CASSQPTSGGVEEQYF
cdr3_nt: TGTGCCAGCAGCCAGCCGACTAGCGGGGGGGTGGAAGAGCAGTACTTC

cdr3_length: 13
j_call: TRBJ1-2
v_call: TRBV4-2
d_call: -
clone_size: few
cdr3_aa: CASSQEGGYGYTF
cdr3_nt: TGTGCCAGCAGCCAAGAAGGGGGCTATGGCTACACCTTC

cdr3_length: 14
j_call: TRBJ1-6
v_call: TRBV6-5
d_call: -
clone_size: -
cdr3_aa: CASTAGGNNSPLHF
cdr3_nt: TGTGCCAGCACCGCAGGAGGAAATAATTCACCCCTCCACTTT

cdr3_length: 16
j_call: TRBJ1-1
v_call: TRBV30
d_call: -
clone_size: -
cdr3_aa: CAWSELRTAKNTKAFF
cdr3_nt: TGTGCCTGGTCAGAACTAAGGACAGCTAAGAACACTAAAGCTTTCTTT

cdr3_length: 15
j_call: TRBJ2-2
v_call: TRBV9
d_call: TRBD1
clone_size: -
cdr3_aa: CASSGPGQGTGELFF
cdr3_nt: TGTGCCAGCAGCGGACCGGGACAGGGCACCGGGGAGCTGTTTTTT

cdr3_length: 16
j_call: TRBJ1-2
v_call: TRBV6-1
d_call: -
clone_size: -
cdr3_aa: CASSDFSGESGYGYTF
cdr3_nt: TGTGCCAGCAGTGACTTCTCGGGCGAGAGCGGCTATGGCTACACCTTC

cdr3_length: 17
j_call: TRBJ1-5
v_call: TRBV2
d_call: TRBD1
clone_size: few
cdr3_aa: CASSEQRTGGLNQPQHF
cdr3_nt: TGTGCCAGCAGTGAGCAGAGGACAGGGGGTTTGAATCAGCCCCAGCATTTT

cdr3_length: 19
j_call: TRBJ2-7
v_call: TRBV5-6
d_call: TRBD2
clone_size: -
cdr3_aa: CASSLESKGLAGSEGEQYF
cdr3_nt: TGTGCCAGCAGCTTGGAATCCAAGGGACTAGCGGGATCCGAGGGCGAGCAGTACTTC

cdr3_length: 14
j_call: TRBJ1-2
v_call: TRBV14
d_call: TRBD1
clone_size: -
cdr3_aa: CASSQKQGAYGYTF
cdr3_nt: TGTGCCAGCAGCCAAAAACAGGGGGCTTATGGCTACACCTTC

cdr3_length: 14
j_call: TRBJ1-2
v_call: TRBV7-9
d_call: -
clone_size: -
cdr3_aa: CASSLLGRVEGYTF
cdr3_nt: TGTGCCAGCAGCTTACTGGGCAGGGTAGAAGGCTACACCTTC

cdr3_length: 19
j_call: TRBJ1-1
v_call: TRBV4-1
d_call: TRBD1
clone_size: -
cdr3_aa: CASSHVLGDRGLVGTEAFF
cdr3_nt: TGCGCCAGCAGCCACGTACTGGGGGACAGGGGGCTGGTAGGGACTGAAGCTTTCTTT

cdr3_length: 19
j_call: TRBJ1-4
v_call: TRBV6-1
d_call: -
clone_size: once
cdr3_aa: CASSEETISRGATNEKLFF
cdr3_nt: TGTGCCAGCAGTGAAGAAACGATCTCCCGGGGGGCAACTAATGAAAAACTGTTTTTT

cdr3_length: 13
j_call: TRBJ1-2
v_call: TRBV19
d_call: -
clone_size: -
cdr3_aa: CASSILEDYGYTF
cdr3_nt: TGTGCCAGTAGTATTTTGGAGGACTATGGCTACACCTTC

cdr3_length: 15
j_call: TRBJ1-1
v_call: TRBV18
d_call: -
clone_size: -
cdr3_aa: CASSPTGGGNTEAFF
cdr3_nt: TGTGCCAGCTCACCCACCGGCGGGGGGAACACTGAAGCTTTCTTT

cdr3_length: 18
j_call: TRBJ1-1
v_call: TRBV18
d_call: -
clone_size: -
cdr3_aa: CASSPRKTTAGADTEAFF
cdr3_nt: TGTGCCAGCTCACCAAGGAAGACAACAGCGGGGGCGGACACTGAAGCTTTCTTT

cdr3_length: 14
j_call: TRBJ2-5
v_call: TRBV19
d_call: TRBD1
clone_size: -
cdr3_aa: CASSIGTGEETQYF
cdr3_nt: TGTGCCAGTAGTATCGGGACAGGGGAAGAGACCCAGTACTTC

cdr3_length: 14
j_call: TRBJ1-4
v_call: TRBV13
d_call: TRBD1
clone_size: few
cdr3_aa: CASSSGQRKEKLFF
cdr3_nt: TGTGCCAGCAGCTCGGGACAGCGAAAGGAAAAACTGTTTTTT

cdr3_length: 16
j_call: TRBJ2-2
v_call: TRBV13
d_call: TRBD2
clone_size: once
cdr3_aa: CASSLGLAANTGELFF
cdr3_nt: TGTGCCAGCAGCTTAGGACTAGCGGCGAACACCGGGGAGCTGTTTTTT

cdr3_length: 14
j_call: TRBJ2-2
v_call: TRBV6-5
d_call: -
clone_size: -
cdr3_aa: CASSPSRLTGELFF
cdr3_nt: TGTGCCAGCAGTCCCTCCCGTTTGACCGGGGAGCTGTTTTTT

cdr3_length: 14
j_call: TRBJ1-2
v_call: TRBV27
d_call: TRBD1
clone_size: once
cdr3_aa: CASSRNRGDYGYTF
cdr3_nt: TGTGCCAGCAGTCGCAACAGGGGCGACTATGGCTACACCTTC

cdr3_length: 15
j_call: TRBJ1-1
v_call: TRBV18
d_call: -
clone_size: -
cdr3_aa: CASSPPGGVNTEAFF
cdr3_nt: TGTGCCAGCTCACCACCGGGAGGGGTGAACACTGAAGCTTTCTTT

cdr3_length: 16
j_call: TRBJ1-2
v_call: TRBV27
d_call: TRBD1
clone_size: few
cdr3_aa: CASSMTAVTGVDGYTF
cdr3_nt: TGTGCCAGCAGTATGACGGCCGTGACAGGGGTCGATGGCTACACCTTC

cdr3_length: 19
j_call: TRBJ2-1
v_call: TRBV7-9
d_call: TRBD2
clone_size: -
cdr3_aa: CASSLAYTGTTDAYNEQFF
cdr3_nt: TGTGCCAGCAGCTTAGCTTACACCGGGACTACCGATGCCTACAATGAGCAGTTCTTC

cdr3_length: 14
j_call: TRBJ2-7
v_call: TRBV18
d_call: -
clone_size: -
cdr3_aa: CASSPPGVSYEQYF
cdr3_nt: TGTGCCAGCTCACCCCCAGGGGTATCCTACGAGCAGTACTTC

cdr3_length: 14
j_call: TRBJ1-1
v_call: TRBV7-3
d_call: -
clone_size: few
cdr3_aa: CASSLLGGGTEAFF
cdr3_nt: TGTGCCAGCAGCTTACTAGGGGGGGGCACTGAAGCTTTCTTT

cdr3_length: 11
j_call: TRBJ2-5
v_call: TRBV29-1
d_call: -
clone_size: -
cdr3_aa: CSVHLGGTQYF
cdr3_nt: TGCAGCGTTCACTTGGGGGGGACCCAGTACTTC

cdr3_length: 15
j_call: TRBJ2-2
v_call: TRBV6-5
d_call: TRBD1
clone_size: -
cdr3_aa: CASSRQGSLAGELFF
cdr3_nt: TGTGCCAGCAGCCGACAGGGTTCGTTAGCCGGGGAGCTGTTTTTT

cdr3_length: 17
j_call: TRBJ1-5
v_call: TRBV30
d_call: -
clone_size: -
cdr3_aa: CAWGRGTDTYSNQPQHF
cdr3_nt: TGTGCCTGGGGCCGCGGGACTGACACATATAGCAATCAGCCCCAGCATTTT